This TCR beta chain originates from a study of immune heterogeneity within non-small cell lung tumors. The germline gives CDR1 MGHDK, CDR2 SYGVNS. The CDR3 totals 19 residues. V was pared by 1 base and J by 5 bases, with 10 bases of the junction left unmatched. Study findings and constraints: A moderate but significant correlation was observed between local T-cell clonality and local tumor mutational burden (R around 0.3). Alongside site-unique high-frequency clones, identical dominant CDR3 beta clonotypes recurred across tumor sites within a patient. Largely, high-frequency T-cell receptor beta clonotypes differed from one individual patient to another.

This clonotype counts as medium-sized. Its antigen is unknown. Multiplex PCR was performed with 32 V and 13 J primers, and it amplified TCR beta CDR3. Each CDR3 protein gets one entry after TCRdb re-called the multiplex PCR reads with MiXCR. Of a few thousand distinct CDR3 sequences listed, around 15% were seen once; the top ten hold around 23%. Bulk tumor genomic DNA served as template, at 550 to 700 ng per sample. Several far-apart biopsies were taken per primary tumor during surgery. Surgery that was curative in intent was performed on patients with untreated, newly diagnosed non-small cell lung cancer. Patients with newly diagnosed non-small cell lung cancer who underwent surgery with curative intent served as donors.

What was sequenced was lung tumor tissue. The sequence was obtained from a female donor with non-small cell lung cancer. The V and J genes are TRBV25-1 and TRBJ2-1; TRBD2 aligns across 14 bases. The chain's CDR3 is CASSESVGLAGGSHNEQFF. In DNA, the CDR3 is TGTGCCAGCAGTGAATCGGTTGGACTAGCGGGAGGCAGCCACAATGAGCAGTTCTTC.